This T cell receptor (beta chain) comes out of a study of Graves' ophthalmopathy and Graves' hyperthyroidism listed by TCRdb under 2018. General notes on the study: Hyperthyroidism was considered stable if no progression to ophthalmopathy occurred within 18 months of follow-up. T-cell repertoires of thyroid tissue and blood were compared in 5 or 6 hyperthyroidism patients. To explore V-J signatures that separate ophthalmopathy from hyperthyroidism, a discovery set of about a hundred patients was enrolled, consisting of under 50 with ophthalmopathy and under 65 with stable hyperthyroidism. The study used TCR beta repertoire signatures to distinguish Graves' ophthalmopathy from Graves' hyperthyroidism and to predict progression to ophthalmopathy. An independent validation cohort comprised roughly 20 hyperthyroidism patients and 15 to 17 patients who later progressed from hyperthyroidism to ophthalmopathy. In total, around 130 blood samples were TCR-sequenced: approximately 40 ophthalmopathy, some 80 hyperthyroidism and some 17 hyperthyroidism-to-ophthalmopathy patients. Following sampling, methimazole starting at 30 mg daily was administered to hyperthyroidism patients, and high-dose intravenous methylprednisolone was administered to ophthalmopathy patients.

General study outcomes and caveats: Most of the expanded thyroid clonotypes with a frequency above 0.001 were also detected in blood, and it was suggested that the thyroid immune response may be reflected by blood repertoires. No statistical method was used to predetermine the sample size, and group allocation was not hidden from the investigators. In validation, the model predicted ophthalmopathy progression with about 70% sensitivity and roughly 72% specificity; more than ten predicted patients were CT-confirmed with GO in a median of about 6.1 months. Ophthalmopathy was separated from stable hyperthyroidism by the 13-signature model with 87.88% sensitivity and around 81% specificity in cross-validation and with 80%/75% in the test set.

From its cysteine to its phenylalanine, the CDR3 spans 14 amino acids. The DNA shown is the 42-base CDR3, in frame from base 1. Looking up the germline V gene (reference sequence) yields CDR1 MNHNY and CDR2 SVGAGI. TCR beta CDR3 regions were amplified from RNA transcripts for repertoire sequencing. HTBI primers and the Qiagen OneStep RT-PCR kit were used in a first-round RT-PCR, which was followed by a second-round multiplex PCR, size selection and purification. Libraries were sequenced on an Illumina HiSeq2000 using paired-end 100 bp reads. Concerning the study's data processing: SOAPnuke was used for read processing, and reads with adapters, uncalled bases, a mean Phred below 15, or no exact constant-primer or identifier match were discarded. High-quality paired reads were merged with COPE v1.2.5. Unique nucleotide sequences were defined as clonotypes and aligned to IMGT TRB V, D and J references using MiTCR v1.1. Only V-J combinations with frequency above 0.0001 were analysed, covering approximately 99% of repertoires. For each V-J combination, a TCR clonal expansion and chaos score was defined as the ratio of F50 clonal expansion to chaos observed in the TCRdist matrix. Features were reduced by Welch's t-statistics and random forest to over 10 V-J combinations, which fed a naive Bayes classifier. The similarity between thyroid and blood repertoires was quantified using the Morisita-Horn index. TCRdb ran its own pipeline on the public reads, namely fastp trimming at Q25 and MiXCR clone calling, and kept in-frame beta chains. Each CDR3 protein appears once, grouped with its most common genes and DNA. The V and J calls here are based on TCRdb, not the publication. This sample holds around 1.1 million distinct CDR3 sequences; about 35% were observed only once. The ten largest clones capture more than 9.5% of the sample.

This clonotype was detected once. Its antigen target is currently unknown. A clone one base away is much larger, so this may be a read error. Patients with hyperthyroidism were aged 18 to 65 years, had been newly diagnosed, and had a disease duration of less than 2 months. Patients with other autoimmune diseases, uncontrolled infections, pregnancy or lactation were excluded. Diagnosis relied on clinical symptoms, serum thyroxine, TRAb, thyroid ultrasound and orbital computed tomography. Total RNA was extracted with Trizol reagent and quality-checked on an Agilent 2100 Bioanalyzer. Material: peripheral blood or thyroid tissue (not recorded which). Recombination connected TRBV6-6 to TRBJ2-5, with TRBD2 as a weak D call on 6 bases. The receptor was isolated from an adult man with Graves' hyperthyroidism. The CDR3 reads CTSSYGGTEETQYF. At the DNA level, the sequence is TGTACCAGCAGTTACGGTGGGACTGAAGAGACCCAGTACTTC.